The 27 T cell receptor beta chains listed next were all sequenced from one sample in a study of a mutant IDH1 vaccine in newly diagnosed glioma. As for time point: week 5, during vaccination. The study gave 300 ug of mutant IDH1 20-mer peptide per vaccine dose, with topical imiquimod. No antigen has been assigned to these receptors. Generated by immunoSEQ multiplex PCR, the TCRdb table keeps only in-frame clones and is missing some. This table holds approximately 80,000 clones, over 75% found once. Source: PBMCs, taken from a glioma patient whose treatment included an IDH1 peptide vaccine. The receptors were sampled from a woman between 50 and 59 years old with glioma.

This clone was picked up one time. The V gene is TRBV9, the J gene TRBJ2-1; D remains unclear. This CDR3 contains 14 residues. Trimming cost V 0 bases and J 0 bases, with 4 bases left between them. Germline CDR1 SGDLS, CDR2 YYNGEE. This CDR3 is CASSVGNSYNEQFF. CDR3 in DNA: TGTGCCAGCAGCGTAGGGAACTCCTACAATGAGCAGTTCTTC.

V gene TRBV11-2 combines with J gene TRBJ2-7; D possibly corresponds to TRBD2 (5 bases). V dropped 5 bases and J dropped 0 bases, with 14 bases sitting between them. This CDR3 comprises 15 residues. CDR1 and CDR2 from the germline V gene are SGHAT and FQNNGV. CDR3 residues: CASSLPSTNSYEQYF. The CDR3 nucleotides are TGTGCCAGCAGCCTCCCCTCGACTAACTCCTACGAGCAGTACTTC.

The chain is built from TRBV27 and TRBJ2-1, with unresolved D. V gave up 5 bases and J gave up 6 bases, with 5 bases separating them. The CDR3 length is 11 residues. Per the germline V gene, CDR1 is MNHEY and CDR2 is SMNVEV (reference sequence). The CDR3: CASSHINEQFF. In DNA, the CDR3 is TGTGCCAGCAGTCACATCAATGAGCAGTTCTTC.

The chain uses TRBV2 and TRBJ1-5; 10 bases line up with TRBD1. The trim removed 7 bases at V and 0 bases at J, leaving 9 bases unmatched. Germline lookup yields CDR1 SNHLY and CDR2 FYNNEI. The CDR3 is 17 residues long. The CDR3 sequence: CASMSGTGDYSNQPQHF. The CDR3 DNA reads TGTGCCAGCATGTCTGGGACAGGGGATTATAGCAATCAGCCCCAGCATTTT.

The rearrangement joins TRBV5-6 to TRBJ1-6; 8 bases agree with TRBD1. CDR3 length: 16 residues. V lost 4 bases to trimming and J lost 0 bases; unmatched junction nucleotides: 3. Germline V lookup: CDR1 SGHDT, CDR2 YYEEEE. CDR3 DNA sequence: TGTGCCAGCAGCCGGGACAGGAGCTCCTATAATTCACCCCTCCACTTT. It yields the protein CASSRDRSSYNSPLHF.

The chain combines TRBV4-2 with TRBJ2-5; D possibly matches TRBD1 or TRBD2 (6 bases each). V dropped 0 bases and J dropped 2 bases, with 13 bases sitting between them. This CDR3 has 16 amino acids. The germline CDR1 and CDR2 sequences are LGHNA and YNFKEQ. DNA of the CDR3: TGTGCCAGCAGCCAAGAGTTGCGGGGACATCAAGAGACCCAGTACTTC. Encoded protein: CASSQELRGHQETQYF.

This clone occurred once. This chain links TRBV6-5 with TRBJ2-5; 7 bases are a match to TRBD2. Looked up from germline, CDR1 is MNHEY and CDR2 is SVGAGI. The junction had 4 bases not matched to a gene; V was cut back by 5 bases and J by 1 base. CDR3 length: 14 residues. This CDR3 is CASSRTSPQETQYF. CDR3 coding DNA: TGTGCCAGCAGTCGGACTAGTCCCCAAGAGACCCAGTACTTC.

In its sample, this clone was seen once. The rearrangement links TRBV4-1 to TRBJ1-2, with TRBD1 as a possible D gene (6 bases). Deletions cut 0 bases from V and 5 bases from J, with 16 bases between. Germline V gives CDR1 MGHRA, CDR2 YSYEKL. The CDR3 runs 16 residues. The CDR3 loop reads CASSQEGGAAVYGYTF. DNA of the CDR3: TGCGCCAGCAGCCAAGAAGGGGGGGCAGCTGTATATGGCTACACCTTC.

The V gene is TRBV28, the J gene TRBJ1-5, with D possibly being TRBD1 (6 bases). The V gene lost 6 bases and the J gene lost 4 bases, with 16 bases spanning the gap. In germline, CDR1 is MDHEN, CDR2 SYDVKM. The CDR3 totals 15 residues. The CDR3: CASSLGLQGNQPQHF. In DNA, the CDR3 is TGTGCCAGCAGCCTAGGCCTGCAGGGGAATCAGCCCCAGCATTTT.

This clone was observed once. V gene TRBV30 combines with J gene TRBJ2-2; the D gene is possibly TRBD1 (5 bases). V lost 4 bases and J lost 2, with 11 bases in between. The CDR3 runs 14 residues. CDR1 and CDR2 from the germline V gene are GTSNPN and SVGIG (reference sequence). Here the CDR3 DNA reads TGTGCCTGGAAAGTCAGGGTAAACACCGGGGAGCTGTTTTTT. It codes for CAWKVRVNTGELFF.

The V gene is TRBV5-1, the J gene TRBJ2-5; 10 bases align to TRBD2. The length of the CDR3 is 18 residues. Trimming at V came to 4 bases and at J to 2 bases, leaving 14 bases not matched to a gene. The V gene's germline CDR1 is SGHRS and CDR2 YFSETQ. Here the CDR3 DNA reads TGCGCCAGCAGCGGCAGACTAGCGGGTTTGACTTTTCAAGAGACCCAGTACTTC. This translates into CASSGRLAGLTFQETQYF. Using reference TRBV5-1 and TRBJ2-5 for the parts outside the CDR3, the full variable domain is KAGVTQTPRYLIKTRGQQVTLSCSPISGHRSVSWYQQTPGQGLQFLFEYFSETQRNKGNFPGRFSGRQFSNSRSEMNVSTLELGDSALYLCASSGRLAGLTFQETQYFGPGTRLLVL.

The chain combines TRBV4-1 with TRBJ1-6; a possible D gene is TRBD1 (5 bases). The CDR3 is 17 amino acids. V was pared by 2 bases and J by 0 bases, with 11 bases between. CDR1 and CDR2 from the germline V gene are MGHRA and YSYEKL. CDR3 in DNA: TGCGCCAGCAGCCAACGACAGCGAAGCTCCTATAATTCACCCCTCCACTTT. This gives the protein CASSQRQRSSYNSPLHF.

The chain employs TRBV5-4 and TRBJ1-1; D may be TRBD1 (5 bases). Trimming stripped 4 bases from V and 1 base from J, with 14 bases between. There are 15 residues in the CDR3. Germline V CDR1 and CDR2: SGHNT, YYREEE (reference sequence). The CDR3, as DNA: TGTGCCAGCAGCCAAGCGGGTGGGGGGAACACTGAAGCTTTCTTT. This gives the protein CASSQAGGGNTEAFF.

The chain couples TRBV28 to TRBJ2-2; no definite D call. The V and J ends lost 5 bases and 2 bases respectively, with 12 bases between them. The CDR3 covers 15 residues. The germline gives CDR1 MDHEN, CDR2 SYDVKM. Here the CDR3 reads CASSLWTANTGELFF. The CDR3 region has the DNA TGTGCCAGCAGTCTTTGGACGGCCAACACCGGGGAGCTGTTTTTT.

The DNA for the CDR3 is TGTGCCAGCAGCCCGATGCGGACTAGCACAGATACGCAGTATTTT. Protein product: CASSPMRTSTDTQYF. The chain couples TRBV7-3 to TRBJ2-3; maybe TRBD2 (5 bases). The CDR3 covers 15 residues. Germline CDR1 is SGHTA and CDR2 is FQGTGA. The germline V and J ends were trimmed by 5 bases and 0 bases, with 12 bases remaining between them.

The gene calls are TRBV2 and TRBJ2-7; 7 nucleotides line up with TRBD2. V lost 10 bases and J lost 5; bases outside the gene matches: 8. The V gene's germline CDR1 is SNHLY and CDR2 FYNNEI. The CDR3 covers 12 residues. DNA of the CDR3: TGTGCCACCCGAAGGACTAGTGACGAGCAGTACTTC. This translates into CATRRTSDEQYF. The whole variable domain, remainder taken from reference TRBV2 and TRBJ2-7, is EPEVTQTPSHQVTQMGQEVILRCVPISNHLYFYWYRQILGQKVEFLVSFYNNEISEKSEIFDDQFSVERPDGSNFTLKIRSTKLEDSAMYFCATRRTSDEQYFGPGTRLTVT.

In its sample, this clone was seen a few times. The chain is built from TRBV5-1 and TRBJ1-6, with 7 bases matching TRBD1. Germline CDR1 is SGHRS and CDR2 is YFSETQ. Trimming took 4 bases from V and 10 from J; bases not matched to a gene: 8. This CDR3 spans 14 amino acids. DNA for the CDR3: TGCGCCAGCAGCCCTGACAGGGTAGGATCACCCCTCCACTTT. This translates into CASSPDRVGSPLHF.

This chain connects TRBV30 to TRBJ1-2; D perhaps matches TRBD1 (5 bases). CDR1 GTSNPN and CDR2 SVGIG come from the germline V gene (reference sequence). The CDR3 is 13 amino acids. Trimming shortened V by 0 bases and J by 4 bases, and 9 bases separated the two germline ends. CDR3 nucleotides: TGTGCCTGGAGTGTGTTGGGGCCCTATGGCTACACCTTC. Translating it yields CAWSVLGPYGYTF.

A single count supports this clone. The rearrangement uses TRBV7-9 and TRBJ2-7; D is uncertain. V lost 5 bases and J lost 0, with 11 bases in between. Germline lookup yields CDR1 SEHNR and CDR2 FQNEAQ (reference sequence). This CDR3 is 14 amino acids long. CDR3 region: CASSPRLISYEQYF. DNA of the CDR3: TGTGCCAGCAGCCCAAGACTGATCTCCTACGAGCAGTACTTC.

The chain recombines TRBV27 with TRBJ2-7; TRBD1 matches 11 bases. Germline CDR1 MNHEY, CDR2 SMNVEV (reference sequence). The CDR3 spans 14 residues. V lost 3 bases to trimming and J lost 6 bases; unmatched junction nucleotides: 4. The CDR3: CASSFVGQGGEQYF. The CDR3 coding sequence is TGTGCCAGCAGTTTTGTGGGACAGGGGGGCGAGCAGTACTTC.

The rearrangement uses TRBV6-6 and TRBJ1-4, with D tentatively TRBD1 (6 bases). Per germline, CDR1 MNHNY and CDR2 SVGAGI (reference sequence). V lost 7 bases to trimming and J lost 6 bases, with 18 bases between them. CDR3 size: 15 residues. The CDR3 DNA reads TGTGCCAGCACCGCCGGGGGCAGTAGTTATGAAAAACTGTTTTTT. Protein: CASTAGGSSYEKLFF.

The genes are TRBV19 and TRBJ1-1; D is undetermined. Trimming pared 4 bases from V and 1 base from J, leaving 10 bases between. The CDR3 consists of 14 residues. Germline values: CDR1 LNHDA, CDR2 SQIVND (reference sequence). CDR3 amino acids: CASSSDRWNTEAFF. The CDR3 DNA reads as TGTGCCAGTAGTAGCGACCGATGGAACACTGAAGCTTTCTTT.

The genes are TRBV6-4 and TRBJ2-2; 13 bases match TRBD2. The CDR3 covers 15 residues. From germline, CDR1 is MRHNA and CDR2 SNTAGT. J lost 4 bases, V lost 4 bases, and 0 bases had no gene match. The CDR3 sequence: CASSGTSGSTGELFF. CDR3 nucleotide sequence: TGTGCCAGCAGTGGGACTAGCGGGAGCACCGGGGAGCTGTTTTTT.

This sequence joins TRBV10-3 and TRBJ1-1; 7 nucleotides agree with TRBD1. Germline V gene sequence: CDR1 ENHRY, CDR2 SYGVKD. V shed 5 bases and J 0 bases; nucleotides not matched to a gene: 3. The CDR3 is 14 amino acids. In DNA form, the CDR3 reads TGTGCCATCAGTACAGGGGAGATGAACACTGAAGCTTTCTTT. Its protein is CAISTGEMNTEAFF.

This clone appeared a single time. V usage is TRBV4-1 and J usage is TRBJ2-3; D is unclear. The CDR3 is 17 amino acids. Per germline, CDR1 MGHRA and CDR2 YSYEKL. Trimming took 4 bases from V and 3 from J, leaving 20 bases between them. The CDR3 DNA sequence: TGCGCCAGCAGCCCGTCTTCGGACCCCCCATGGACAGATACGCAGTATTTT. Translated: CASSPSSDPPWTDTQYF.

This clone was seen only a few times. Its ends do not fully match the called genes, so a read error is possible. This chain uses TRBV11-2 with TRBJ2-7; 9 nucleotides align to TRBD1. Germline CDR1 is SGHAT and CDR2 is FQNNGV. This CDR3 is 13 amino acids long. The CDR3 sequence: CASSLDRTGVPNF. The CDR3 coding sequence is TGTGCCAGCAGCTTAGATAGGACAGGGGTTCCTAACTTC. Variable domain in full (rest from reference TRBV11-2 and TRBJ2-7): EAGVAQSPRYKIIEKRQSVAFWCNPISGHATLYWYQQILGQGPKLLIQFQNNGVVDDSQLPKDRFSAERLKGVDSTLKIQPAKLEDSAVYLCASSLDRTGVPNFGPGTRLTVT.

This rearrangement joins TRBV7-2 to TRBJ2-5, with D possibly TRBD1 on 5 matching bases. Germline V gene sequence: CDR1 SGHTA, CDR2 FQGNSA. The length of the CDR3 is 15 residues. V was pared by 5 bases and J by 5 bases, with 18 bases between. As DNA, the CDR3 is TGTGCCAGCAGCCCCCGCAGGGATCTTAGGGAGACCCAGTACTTC. It yields the protein CASSPRRDLRETQYF.